This record concerns one T cell receptor beta chain sequence. This sample stems from a study of cytomegalovirus exposure and HLA in healthy donors. The primer mix had 60 Vbeta and 13 Jbeta primers. The repertoire was sequenced with immunoSEQ multiplex PCR; TCRdb's copy has only in-frame clones and lacks some. This table has around 130,000 clones, around 80% appearing once. The CDR3 is 13 amino acids. In germline, CDR1 is SGDLS, CDR2 YYNGEE. V lost 8 bases to trimming and J lost 1 base, with 12 bases between them. The sample taken for sequencing was PBMCs. The chain carries TRBV9 and TRBJ1-1, with D maybe TRBD1 (6 bases). The clonotype originates from a man aged 45-65 years in good health and CMV-seronegative. The CDR3 DNA sequence: TGTGCCAGTAGGAACAGGGAGAACACTGAAGCTTTCTTT. It encodes CASRNRENTEAFF.